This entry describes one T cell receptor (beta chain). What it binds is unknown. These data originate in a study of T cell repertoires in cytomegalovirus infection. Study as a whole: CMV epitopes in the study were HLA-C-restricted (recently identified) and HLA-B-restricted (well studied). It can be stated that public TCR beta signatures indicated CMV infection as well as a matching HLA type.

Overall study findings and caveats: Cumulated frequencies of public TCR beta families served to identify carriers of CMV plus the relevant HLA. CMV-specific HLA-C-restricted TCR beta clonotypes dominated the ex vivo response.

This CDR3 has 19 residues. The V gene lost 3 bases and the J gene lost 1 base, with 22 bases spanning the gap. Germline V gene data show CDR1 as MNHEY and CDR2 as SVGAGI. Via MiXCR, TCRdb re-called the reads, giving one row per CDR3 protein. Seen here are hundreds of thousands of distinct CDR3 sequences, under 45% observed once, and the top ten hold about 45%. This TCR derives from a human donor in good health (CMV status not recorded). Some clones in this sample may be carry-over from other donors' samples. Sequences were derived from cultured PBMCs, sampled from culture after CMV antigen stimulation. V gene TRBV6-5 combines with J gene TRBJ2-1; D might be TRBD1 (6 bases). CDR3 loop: CASSYSGHSITMSYNEQFF. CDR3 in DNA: TGTGCCAGCAGTTATTCGGGACACTCGATTACTATGTCCTACAATGAGCAGTTCTTC.